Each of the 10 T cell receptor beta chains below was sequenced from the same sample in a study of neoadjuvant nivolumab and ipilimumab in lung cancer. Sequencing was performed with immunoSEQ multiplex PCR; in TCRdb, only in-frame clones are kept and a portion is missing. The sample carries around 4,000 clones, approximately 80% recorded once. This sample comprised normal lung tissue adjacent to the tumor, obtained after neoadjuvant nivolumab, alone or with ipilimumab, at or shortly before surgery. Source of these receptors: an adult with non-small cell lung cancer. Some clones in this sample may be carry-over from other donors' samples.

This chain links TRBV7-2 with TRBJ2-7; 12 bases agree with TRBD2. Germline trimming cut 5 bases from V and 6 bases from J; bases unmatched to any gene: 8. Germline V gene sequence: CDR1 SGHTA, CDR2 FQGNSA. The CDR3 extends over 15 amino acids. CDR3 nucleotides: TGTGCCAGCAGCCTCACCGGGACTAGCGGGTTCGAGCAGTACTTC. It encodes CASSLTGTSGFEQYF.

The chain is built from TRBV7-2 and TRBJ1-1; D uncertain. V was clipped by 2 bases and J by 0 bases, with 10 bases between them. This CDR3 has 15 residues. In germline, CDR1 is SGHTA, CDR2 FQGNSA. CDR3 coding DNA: TGTGCCAGCAGCTTAAGGTGGCAGGTGAACACTGAAGCTTTCTTT. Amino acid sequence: CASSLRWQVNTEAFF.

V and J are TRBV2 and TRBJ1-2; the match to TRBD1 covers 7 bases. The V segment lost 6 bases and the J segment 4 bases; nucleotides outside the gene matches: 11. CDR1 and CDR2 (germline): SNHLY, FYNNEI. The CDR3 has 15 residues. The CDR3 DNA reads TGTGCCAGCAGGGGCCAGGGGGGGGCCACCTATGGCTACACCTTC. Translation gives CASRGQGGATYGYTF.

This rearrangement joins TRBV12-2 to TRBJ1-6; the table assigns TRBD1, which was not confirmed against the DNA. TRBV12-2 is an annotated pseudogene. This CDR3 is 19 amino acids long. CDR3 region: CASRLGPGQDFSYNSPLHF. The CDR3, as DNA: TGTGCAAGTCGCTTAGGTCCGGGACAAGACTTCTCCTATAATTCACCCCTCCACTTT.

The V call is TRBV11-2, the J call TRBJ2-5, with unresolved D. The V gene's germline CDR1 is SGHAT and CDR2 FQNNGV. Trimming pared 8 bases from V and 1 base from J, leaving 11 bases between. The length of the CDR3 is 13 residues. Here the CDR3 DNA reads TGTGCCAGCGGTGGGGTGCTCCAAGAGACCCAGTACTTC. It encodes CASGGVLQETQYF.

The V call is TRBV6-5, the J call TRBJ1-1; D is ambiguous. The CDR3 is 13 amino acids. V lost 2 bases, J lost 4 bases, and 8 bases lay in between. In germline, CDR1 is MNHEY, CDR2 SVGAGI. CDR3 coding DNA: TGTGCCAGCAGTTACGGCGGGGTCACTGAAGCTTTCTTT. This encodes CASSYGGVTEAFF.

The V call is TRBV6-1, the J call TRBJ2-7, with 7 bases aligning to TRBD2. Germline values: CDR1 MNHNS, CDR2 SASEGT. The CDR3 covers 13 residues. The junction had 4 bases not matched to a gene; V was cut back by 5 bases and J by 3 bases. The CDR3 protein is CASSPSGDYEQYF. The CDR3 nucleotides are TGTGCCAGCAGTCCTAGCGGAGACTACGAGCAGTACTTC.

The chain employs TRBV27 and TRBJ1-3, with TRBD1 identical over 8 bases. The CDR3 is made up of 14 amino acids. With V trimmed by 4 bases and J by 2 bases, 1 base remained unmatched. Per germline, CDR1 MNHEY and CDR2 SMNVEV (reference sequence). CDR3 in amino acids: CASSSTGAGNTIYF. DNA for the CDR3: TGTGCCAGCAGTTCGACAGGGGCTGGAAACACCATATATTTT.

The CDR3 DNA is TGTGCCATCAGTTTCGCGGACAGAGGCACAGATACGCAGTATTTT. This sequence encodes CAISFADRGTDTQYF. The chain is built from TRBV10-3 and TRBJ2-3; tentative D call: TRBD1 (6 bases). This CDR3 is built from 15 residues. Trimming removed 5 bases from V and 1 base from J, with 13 bases in between. In germline, CDR1 is ENHRY, CDR2 SYGVKD.

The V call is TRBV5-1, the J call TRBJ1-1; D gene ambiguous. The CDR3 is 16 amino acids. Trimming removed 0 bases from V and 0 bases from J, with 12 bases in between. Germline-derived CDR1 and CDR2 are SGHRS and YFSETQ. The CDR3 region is CASSLAEGSLNTEAFF. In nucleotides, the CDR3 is TGCGCCAGCAGCTTGGCGGAGGGCAGCCTGAACACTGAAGCTTTCTTT.